This T cell receptor beta chain comes out of a study of cytomegalovirus exposure and HLA in healthy donors. This CDR3 is 16 amino acids long. With V trimmed by 1 base and J by 6 bases, 7 bases remained unmatched. Germline-derived CDR1 and CDR2 are LNHDA and SQIVND (reference sequence). Whole-study findings and limits: Highest at DRB1 and lowest at HLA-C, TCR association rates differed among HLA loci in a later analysis. Later analysis demonstrated an association between a missense DCLRE1C variant and TCR beta V- and J-gene trimming.

This clone was detected once. The antigen is unknown. It was with 60 Vbeta and 13 Jbeta primers that the PCR ran. The protocol was immunoSEQ multiplex PCR, while the TCRdb copy is restricted to in-frame clones and leaves out a portion. The data show over 65,000 clones, roughly 77% seen once. Although they were nominally healthy when sampled, donors likely had unrecorded immune exposures. What was sequenced was PBMCs. V is TRBV19 and J is TRBJ1-2; 11 bases align to TRBD1. This TCR derives from a human donor in good health. CDR3 sequence: CASSIARTGGRDGYTF. CDR3 bases: TGTGCCAGTAGTATAGCCCGGACAGGGGGCCGAGATGGCTACACCTTC.